Listed here is a single T cell receptor (beta chain). Its antigen is still unknown. The PCR was carried out with 60 Vbeta primers and 13 Jbeta primers. TCRdb's copy holds only in-frame clones and misses some; the assay was immunoSEQ multiplex PCR. The data show about 170,000 clones, less than 85% seen once. Healthy donors of bone marrow made up the group. This CDR3 spans 16 amino acids. Unmatched junction bases numbered 12, after V lost 4 bases and J lost 7 bases. Per germline, CDR1 SGDLS and CDR2 YYNGEE. The data are from a study of cytomegalovirus exposure and HLA in healthy donors. In the study overall: Under 90% of roughly 430 genotyped donors fell in the Caucasian-associated ancestry cluster. Study findings and constraints: The presence/absence work took it that sequencing depth was about the same across donors. A later analysis linked a missense DCLRE1C variant to TCR beta V- and J-gene trimming.

The rearrangement joins TRBV9 to TRBJ2-1; 9 bases are a match to TRBD2. The specimen was PBMCs. This TCR was recovered from a male donor in good health and CMV-seronegative. The CDR3 spells CASSPRGGRAQNEQFF. CDR3 DNA: TGTGCCAGCAGCCCCAGAGGCGGGAGGGCCCAAAATGAGCAGTTCTTC.